This TCR beta chain comes out of a study of T cell repertoires in cytomegalovirus infection. At the level of the study: Signatures in public TCR beta sequences pointed to both CMV infection and matching HLA type.

TCRdb redid the calling of the reads with MiXCR, one entry per CDR3 protein. The data hold around 180,000 distinct CDR3 sequences, with roughly 19% observed a single time. General observations from the study: Totalled public TCR beta family frequency picked out people who carried CMV plus the relevant HLA. HLA-C-restricted CMV clonotypes gave the most frequent clonotype in two of eight donors.

Per germline, CDR1 SEHNR and CDR2 FQNEAQ (reference sequence). CDR3 length: 16 residues. V gave up 5 bases and J gave up 9 bases; unmatched junction bases: 9. This clonotype was picked up many times. What it recognizes is unknown. This receptor was identified in a human donor in good health (CMV status not recorded). Some clones in this sample may be carry-over from other donors' samples. Material: PBMCs. The gene calls are TRBV7-9 and TRBJ2-1; 14 nucleotides line up with TRBD2. The CDR3 loop reads CASSPPPGLAGVEQFF. The CDR3 coding sequence is TGTGCCAGCAGCCCCCCCCCGGGACTAGCGGGAGTTGAGCAGTTCTTC.